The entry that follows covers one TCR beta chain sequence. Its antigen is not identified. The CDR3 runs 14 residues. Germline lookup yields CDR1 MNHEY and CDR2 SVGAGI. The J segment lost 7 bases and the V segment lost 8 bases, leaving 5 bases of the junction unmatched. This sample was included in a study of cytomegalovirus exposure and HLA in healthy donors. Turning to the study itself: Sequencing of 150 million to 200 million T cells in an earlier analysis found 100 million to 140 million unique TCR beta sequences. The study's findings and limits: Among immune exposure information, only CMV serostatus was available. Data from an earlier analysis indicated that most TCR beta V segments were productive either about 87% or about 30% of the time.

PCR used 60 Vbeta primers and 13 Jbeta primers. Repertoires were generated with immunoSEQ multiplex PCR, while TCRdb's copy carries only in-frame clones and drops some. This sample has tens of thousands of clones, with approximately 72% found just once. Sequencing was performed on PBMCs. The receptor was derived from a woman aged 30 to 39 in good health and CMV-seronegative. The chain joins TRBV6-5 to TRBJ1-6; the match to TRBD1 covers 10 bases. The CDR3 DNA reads TGTGCCAGCGTTGCGGGACAGGGGAATTCACCCCTCCACTTT. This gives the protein CASVAGQGNSPLHF.